Below are 29 T cell receptor beta chains sequenced from a single sample in a study of shared clonotypes between healthy human individuals. Method: immunoSEQ multiplex PCR; TCRdb's copy keeps in-frame clones and lacks some. Among approximately 340,000 clones listed, around 72% were seen once. The sequencing input was memory CD4+ T cells sorted from blood. The subset here: CD45RA-negative fraction. These receptors were collected from a man aged 25-45 years in good health.

This clone was counted once. The rearrangement joins TRBV6-5 to TRBJ1-2, with D possibly TRBD1 on 5 matching bases. V lost 7 bases and J 1 base, leaving 13 bases between the germline ends. CDR1 and CDR2 from the germline V gene are MNHEY and SVGAGI. The CDR3 is 14 amino acids. This chain's CDR3 is CASTPDTLNYGYTF. For the CDR3, the DNA is TGTGCCAGCACACCGGACACGCTTAACTATGGCTACACCTTC.

This chain uses TRBV7-9 with TRBJ2-1; no definite D call. The CDR3 has 14 amino acids. Trimming shortened V by 1 base and J by 7 bases, and 11 bases separated the two germline ends. The germline CDR1 and CDR2 sequences are SEHNR and FQNEAQ (reference sequence). The CDR3 sequence is CASSLEGSSNEQFF. CDR3 sequence (DNA): TGTGCCAGCAGCTTAGAGGGCTCCTCAAATGAGCAGTTCTTC.

The rearrangement uses TRBV28 and TRBJ1-2; 7 positions match TRBD1. The CDR3 has 15 residues. The V gene's germline CDR1 is MDHEN and CDR2 SYDVKM. With 6 bases clipped from V and 4 bases from J, the junction kept 11 bases outside the gene matches. DNA for the CDR3: TGTGCCAGCAGACCAGGGGGTGGACTGGGCTATGGCTACACCTTC. Translated, it gives CASRPGGGLGYGYTF.

This clone occurred once. The genes are TRBV2 and TRBJ2-1, with TRBD2 matching 10 bases. CDR3 length: 13 residues. The germline V gene has CDR1 SNHLY and CDR2 FYNNEI. V trimming: 11 bases; J trimming: 9 bases; junction bases outside the gene matches: 10. For the CDR3, the DNA is TGTGCCTCCATAAGCGGGAGGGCCGCTGAGCAGTTCTTC. It is translated as CASISGRAAEQFF. Full variable domain (outside the CDR3, taken from reference TRBV2 and TRBJ2-1): EPEVTQTPSHQVTQMGQEVILRCVPISNHLYFYWYRQILGQKVEFLVSFYNNEISEKSEIFDDQFSVERPDGSNFTLKIRSTKLEDSAMYFCASISGRAAEQFFGPGTRLTVL.

This sequence joins TRBV9 and TRBJ1-2; unclear D gene. This CDR3 comprises 14 residues. Germline values: CDR1 SGDLS, CDR2 YYNGEE. Trimming stripped 4 bases from V and 1 base from J, with 11 bases between. The chain's CDR3 is CASSPREGNYGYTF. Written as DNA, the CDR3 is TGTGCCAGCAGCCCCCGAGAGGGTAACTATGGCTACACCTTC.

The J gene is TRBJ2-2, the V gene TRBV21-1. TRBV21-1 is a listed pseudogene. CDR3 size: 17 residues. The CDR3 is CASSKVGRTMNTGELFF. CDR3 nucleotides: TGTGCCAGCAGCAAGGTCGGCAGGACCATGAACACCGGGGAGCTGTTTTTT.

The chain combines TRBV7-8 with TRBJ2-7; no clear D. The germline V and J ends were trimmed by 5 bases and 4 bases, with 15 bases remaining between them. CDR1 is SGHVS, CDR2 FQNEAQ, per germline. This CDR3 has 14 amino acids. CDR3 loop: CASSMFDKDYEQYF. The DNA of the CDR3 is TGTGCCAGCAGCATGTTTGATAAGGATTACGAGCAGTACTTC.

As concerns this clone: It is likely a read error: a sequence one base away is far more abundant. The V gene is TRBV14, the J gene TRBJ1-5, with a possible D match to TRBD1 (5 bases). Germline V gives CDR1 SGHDN, CDR2 FVKESK. This CDR3 has 13 residues. This CDR3 reads CANSHSGLQPQHF. The CDR3 DNA reads TGTGCCAACAGCCATTCAGGGTTGCAGCCCCAGCATTTT.

V usage is TRBV5-6 and J usage is TRBJ1-2; possibly TRBD1 for D (5 bases). CDR1 SGHDT and CDR2 YYEEEE come from the germline V gene. V lost 1 base to trimming and J lost 4 bases, with 17 bases between them. CDR3 length: 16 amino acids. The CDR3 sequence: CASSLSGGGEVYGYTF. The DNA of the CDR3 is TGTGCCAGCAGCTTGTCTGGGGGAGGGGAAGTCTATGGCTACACCTTC.

This chain links TRBV5-1 with TRBJ2-1; possibly TRBD2 for D (5 bases). The germline V gene encodes CDR1 SGHRS and CDR2 YFSETQ. The CDR3 extends over 16 amino acids. Trimming took off 3 bases at V and 10 bases at J, with 23 bases between the two ends. The CDR3 bases are TGCGCCAGCAGCTCCCTTGGCGGAGGCCTCTTTGAGGAGCAGTTCTTC. This codes for CASSSLGGGLFEEQFF. The variable domain in full, with the rest retrieved from reference TRBV5-1 and TRBJ2-1, is KAGVTQTPRYLIKTRGQQVTLSCSPISGHRSVSWYQQTPGQGLQFLFEYFSETQRNKGNFPGRFSGRQFSNSRSEMNVSTLELGDSALYLCASSSLGGGLFEEQFFGPGTRLTVL.

This chain links TRBV7-2 with TRBJ2-3; D not certain. Trimming cost V 0 bases and J 0 bases, with 7 bases left between them. Germline CDR1 reads SGHTA; CDR2 reads FQGNSA. There are 15 residues in the CDR3. CDR3 loop: CASSLARTSTDTQYF. DNA for the CDR3: TGTGCCAGCAGCTTAGCTAGAACTAGCACAGATACGCAGTATTTT.

The chain carries TRBV14 and TRBJ2-1; TRBD2 agrees at 7 bases. Trimming removed 0 bases from V and 6 bases from J; junction bases left unmatched: 11. The germline V gene encodes CDR1 SGHDN and CDR2 FVKESK. The CDR3 runs to 17 residues. The CDR3 loop is CASSQDWFERESNEQFF. The CDR3, as DNA: TGTGCCAGCAGCCAAGATTGGTTTGAGCGGGAAAGCAATGAGCAGTTCTTC.

As regards this clone: The same CDR3 also results from other DNA sequences found in this sample. The chain employs TRBV11-3 and TRBJ2-2, with D possibly being TRBD1 or TRBD2 (6 bases each). This CDR3 contains 15 residues. In germline, CDR1 is SGHNT, CDR2 YENEEA. Trimming shortened V by 5 bases and J by 0 bases, and 10 bases separated the two germline ends. The CDR3 nucleotides read TGTGCCAGCAGCCGGGGGCAGACGAACACCGGGGAGCTGTTTTTT. Its protein product is CASSRGQTNTGELFF.

This chain joins TRBV7-2 and TRBJ2-7; 8 bases fit TRBD2. V was pared by 5 bases and J by 7 bases, with 7 bases of the junction left unmatched. The CDR3 is 13 amino acids. Germline V gene sequence: CDR1 SGHTA, CDR2 FQGNSA. For the CDR3, the DNA is TGTGCCAGCAGCCTCATAGCGGGGAGGGAGCAGTACTTC. It translates to CASSLIAGREQYF.

The chain links TRBV10-3 to TRBJ2-7; the match to TRBD1 covers 8 bases. Looked up from germline, CDR1 is ENHRY and CDR2 is SYGVKD. Germline trimming cut 10 bases from V and 5 bases from J; bases unmatched to any gene: 7. This CDR3 has 12 residues. CDR3 protein: CATRQGSNEQYF. The CDR3 DNA sequence: TGTGCCACCAGACAGGGGAGCAACGAGCAGTACTTC.

The V call is TRBV9, the J call TRBJ2-1; 11 bases are shared with TRBD1. Germline V gene lookup returns CDR1 SGDLS and CDR2 YYNGEE. Losses at the gene ends were 0 bases for V and 9 bases for J; bases not matched to a gene: 8. The CDR3 consists of 16 residues. CDR3 nucleotides: TGTGCCAGCAGCGTAGAATTAGGGGACAGGGGGACTGAGCAGTTCTTC. It yields the protein CASSVELGDRGTEQFF.

This clone was seen more than once but under ten times. The J gene is TRBJ2-1, the V gene TRBV5-4, with D perhaps TRBD1 (5 bases). This CDR3 comprises 16 residues. Germline loops: CDR1 SGHNT, CDR2 YYREEE (reference sequence). The germline V and J ends were trimmed by 0 bases and 6 bases, with 16 bases remaining between them. The DNA of the CDR3 is TGTGCCAGCAGCTTGGTGTTGGCAGGGTGGGGCAATGAGCAGTTCTTC. It specifies CASSLVLAGWGNEQFF.

CDR3 region: CAWQGLAETYEQYF. CDR3 coding DNA: TGTGCCTGGCAGGGACTAGCGGAGACCTACGAGCAGTACTTC. V usage is TRBV30 and J usage is TRBJ2-7, with 11 positions matching TRBD2. The germline V gene encodes CDR1 GTSNPN and CDR2 SVGIG (reference sequence). The CDR3 is 14 amino acids. Losses at the gene ends were 5 bases for V and 2 bases for J; bases not matched to a gene: 5.

The chain recombines TRBV19 with TRBJ2-7, with TRBD2 identical over 7 bases. CDR1 LNHDA and CDR2 SQIVND come from the germline V gene (reference sequence). The length of the CDR3 is 15 residues. V lost 0 bases, J lost 3 bases, and 5 bases stayed unmatched. This CDR3 reads CASSIDTSDNYEQYF. The CDR3 nucleotides read TGTGCCAGTAGTATAGATACTAGCGACAACTACGAGCAGTACTTC.

This rearrangement joins TRBV9 to TRBJ2-1; TRBD2 aligns across 10 bases. CDR3 size: 15 residues. Losses at the gene ends were 3 bases for V and 3 bases for J; bases not matched to a gene: 3. Germline CDR1 is SGDLS and CDR2 is YYNGEE. CDR3 sequence (DNA): TGTGCCAGCAGCGCACTAGCGGGAATCTACAATGAGCAGTTCTTC. It yields the protein CASSALAGIYNEQFF. Using reference TRBV9 and TRBJ2-1 for the parts outside the CDR3, the full variable domain is DSGVTQTPKHLITATGQRVTLRCSPRSGDLSVYWYQQSLDQGLQFLIQYYNGEERAKGNILERFSAQQFPDLHSELNLSSLELGDSALYFCASSALAGIYNEQFFGPGTRLTVL.

This clone was observed a few times. One end of the junction fails to match germline, which may point to a read error. The genes are TRBV7-7 and TRBJ2-7; 8 bases match TRBD2. Germline CDR1 SSHAT, CDR2 FNYEAQ (reference sequence). The CDR3 consists of 15 residues. This chain's CDR3 is CASSLQAGDSYEQYF. CDR3 sequence (DNA): TGTGCTAGCAGCCTTCAAGCGGGAGACTCCTACGAGCAGTACTTC.

A single count supports this clone. V usage is TRBV7-6 and J usage is TRBJ2-3, with D possibly TRBD1 on 6 matching bases. The CDR3 has 15 residues. Per germline, CDR1 SGHVS and CDR2 FNYEAQ. V lost 5 bases and J 1 base, leaving 13 bases between the germline ends. CDR3 in amino acids: CASSRAGAGTDTQYF. CDR3 nucleotide sequence: TGTGCCAGCAGCCGGGCAGGGGCCGGCACAGATACGCAGTATTTT.

The chain employs TRBV28 and TRBJ2-1, with 10 bases matching TRBD2. This CDR3 has 14 amino acids. Germline assignment: CDR1 MDHEN and CDR2 SYDVKM. The V and J ends lost 4 bases and 7 bases, in that order; junction bases with no gene match: 4. CDR3: CASSSGTSVNEQFF. The DNA of the CDR3 is TGTGCCAGCAGTTCAGGGACTAGCGTGAATGAGCAGTTCTTC.

The genes are TRBV10-3 and TRBJ2-2, with 7 bases that match TRBD2. Trimming removed 6 bases from V and 4 bases from J; junction bases left unmatched: 8. The CDR3 contains 15 residues. Germline CDR1 ENHRY, CDR2 SYGVKD. CDR3 loop: CAIRPTGTTTGELFF. The DNA for the CDR3 is TGTGCCATCAGACCAACCGGGACTACCACCGGGGAGCTGTTTTTT.

This clone was detected only a few times. The V gene is TRBV5-4, the J gene TRBJ2-1; 11 bases align to TRBD2. Germline V CDR1 and CDR2: SGHNT, YYREEE (reference sequence). After removal of 3 bases from V and 4 bases from J, the junction contained 9 bases not matched to a gene. The CDR3 is 17 residues long. The CDR3 is CASSWGGGLAGYNEQFF. CDR3 in DNA: TGTGCCAGCAGCTGGGGGGGTGGACTAGCGGGTTACAATGAGCAGTTCTTC.

Only a few counts were recorded for this clone. The J gene is TRBJ2-5, the V gene TRBV7-2; 8 bases fit TRBD2. Germline V gene lookup returns CDR1 SGHTA and CDR2 FQGNSA. The CDR3 consists of 13 residues. The V segment lost 5 bases and the J segment 4 bases; nucleotides outside the gene matches: 3. The CDR3, as DNA: TGTGCCAGCAGCCGGGGGGGAGCAGAGACCCAGTACTTC. This sequence encodes CASSRGGAETQYF. Based on the CDR3 plus reference TRBV7-2 and TRBJ2-5, the full variable domain is GAGVSQSPSNKVTEKGKDVELRCDPISGHTALYWYRQSLGQGLEFLIYFQGNSAPDKSGLPSDRFSAERTGGSVSTLTIQRTQQEDSAVYLCASSRGGAETQYFGPGTRLLVL.

This clone came up many times. The chain uses TRBV6-1 and TRBJ2-3; the D is unclear. The CDR3 is 15 amino acids. Trimming left V 7 bases short and J 0 bases short, with 14 bases between. The V gene's germline CDR1 is MNHNS and CDR2 SASEGT. DNA of the CDR3: TGTGCCAGCATAGGAAGTAAACCCAGCACAGATACGCAGTATTTT. Translating it yields CASIGSKPSTDTQYF.

The CDR3 loop reads CASRYRALNTEAFF. The CDR3 nucleotides are TGTGCCAGCAGATACAGGGCCCTCAACACTGAAGCTTTCTTT. The chain employs TRBV27 and TRBJ1-1; D may be TRBD1 (6 bases). Germline CDR1 reads MNHEY; CDR2 reads SMNVEV (reference sequence). The CDR3 spans 14 residues. Trimming removed 6 bases from V and 2 bases from J, with 13 bases in between.

The sample holds a few counts of this clone. The chain links TRBV29-1 to TRBJ1-2; 7 bases match TRBD1. J was trimmed by 0 bases and V by 5 bases; bases with no gene match: 6. The CDR3 contains 14 residues. CDR1 is SQVTM and CDR2 is ANQGSEA in the germline V gene. For the CDR3, the DNA is TGCAGCGTTACCAAAGGGGGCACTAACTATGGCTACACCTTC. It specifies CSVTKGGTNYGYTF.